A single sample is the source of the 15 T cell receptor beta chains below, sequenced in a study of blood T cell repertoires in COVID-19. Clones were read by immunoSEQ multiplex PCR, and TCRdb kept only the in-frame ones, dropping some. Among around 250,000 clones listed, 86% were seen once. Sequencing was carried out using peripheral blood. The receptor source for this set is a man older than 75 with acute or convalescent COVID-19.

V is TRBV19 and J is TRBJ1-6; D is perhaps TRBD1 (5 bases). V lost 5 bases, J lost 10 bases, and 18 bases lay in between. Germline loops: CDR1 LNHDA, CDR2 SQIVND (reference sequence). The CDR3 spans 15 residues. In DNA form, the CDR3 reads TGTGCCAGTAGTCCCACGGGGGGGTCGGAGTCACCCCTCCACTTT. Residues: CASSPTGGSESPLHF. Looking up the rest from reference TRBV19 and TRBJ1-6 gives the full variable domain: DGGITQSPKYLFRKEGQNVTLSCEQNLNHDAMYWYRQDPGQGLRLIYYSQIVNDFQKGDIAEGYSVSREKKESFPLTVTSAQKNPTAFYLCASSPTGGSESPLHFGNGTRLTVT.

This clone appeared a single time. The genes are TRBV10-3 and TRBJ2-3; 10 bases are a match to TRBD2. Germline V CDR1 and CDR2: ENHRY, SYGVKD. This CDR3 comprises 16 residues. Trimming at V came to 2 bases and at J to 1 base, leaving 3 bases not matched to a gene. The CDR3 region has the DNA TGTGCCATCAGTGAGAGCGGGAGGGGAGGCACAGATACGCAGTATTTT. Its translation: CAISESGRGGTDTQYF.

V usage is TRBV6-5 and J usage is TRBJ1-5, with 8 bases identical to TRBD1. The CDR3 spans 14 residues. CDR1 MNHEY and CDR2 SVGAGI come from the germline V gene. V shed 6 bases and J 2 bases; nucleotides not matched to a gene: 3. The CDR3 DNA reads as TGTGCCAGCAGACCGACAGGGGGCAATCAGCCCCAGCATTTT. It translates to CASRPTGGNQPQHF.

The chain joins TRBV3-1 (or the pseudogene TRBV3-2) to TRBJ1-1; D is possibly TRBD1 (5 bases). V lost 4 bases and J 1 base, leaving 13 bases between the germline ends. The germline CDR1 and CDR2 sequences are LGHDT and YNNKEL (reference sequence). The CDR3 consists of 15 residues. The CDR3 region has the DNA TGTGCCAGCAGCCCAAAGGGGCAGGGGAACACTGAAGCTTTCTTT. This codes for CASSPKGQGNTEAFF.

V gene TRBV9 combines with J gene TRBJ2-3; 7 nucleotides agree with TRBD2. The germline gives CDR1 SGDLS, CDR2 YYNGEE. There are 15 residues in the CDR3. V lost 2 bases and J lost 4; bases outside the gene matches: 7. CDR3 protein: CASSVMGGGPDTQYF. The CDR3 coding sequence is TGTGCCAGCAGCGTGATGGGGGGAGGGCCAGATACGCAGTATTTT.

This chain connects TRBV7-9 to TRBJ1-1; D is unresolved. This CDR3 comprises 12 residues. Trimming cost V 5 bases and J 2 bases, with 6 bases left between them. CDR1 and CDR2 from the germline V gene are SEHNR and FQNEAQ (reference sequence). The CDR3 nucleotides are TGTGCCAGCAGCGTAGTAAACACTGAAGCTTTCTTT. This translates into CASSVVNTEAFF.

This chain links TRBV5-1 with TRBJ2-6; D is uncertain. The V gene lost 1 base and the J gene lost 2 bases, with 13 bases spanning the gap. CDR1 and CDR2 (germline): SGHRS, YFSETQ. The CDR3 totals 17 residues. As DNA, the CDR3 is TGCGCCAGCAGCTTGACTTCCTCCCCTACTGGGGCCAACGTCCTGACTTTC. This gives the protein CASSLTSSPTGANVLTF.

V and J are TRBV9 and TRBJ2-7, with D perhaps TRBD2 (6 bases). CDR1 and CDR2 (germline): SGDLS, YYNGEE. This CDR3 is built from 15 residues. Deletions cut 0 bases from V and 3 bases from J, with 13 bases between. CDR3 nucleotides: TGTGCCAGCAGCGTAGACCCCTTGGGGGGCTACGAGCAGTACTTC. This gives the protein CASSVDPLGGYEQYF.

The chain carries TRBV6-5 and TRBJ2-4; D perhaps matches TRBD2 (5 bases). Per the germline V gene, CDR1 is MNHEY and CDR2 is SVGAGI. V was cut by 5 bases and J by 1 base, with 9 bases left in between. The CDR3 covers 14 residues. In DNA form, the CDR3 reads TGTGCCAGCAGTAGCGGACTGGCCAAAAACATTCAGTACTTC. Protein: CASSSGLAKNIQYF.

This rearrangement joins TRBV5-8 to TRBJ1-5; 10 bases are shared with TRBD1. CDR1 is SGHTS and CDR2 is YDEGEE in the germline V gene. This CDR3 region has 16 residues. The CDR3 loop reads CASWPSTGGRSQPQHF. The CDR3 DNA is TGTGCGAGCTGGCCCTCGACAGGGGGCAGAAGTCAGCCCCAGCATTTT.

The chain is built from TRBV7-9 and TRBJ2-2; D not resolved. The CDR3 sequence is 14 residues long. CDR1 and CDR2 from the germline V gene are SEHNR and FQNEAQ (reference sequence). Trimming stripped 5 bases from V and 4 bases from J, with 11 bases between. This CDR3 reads CASSQTTSTGELFF. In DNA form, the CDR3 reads TGTGCCAGCAGCCAAACAACAAGCACCGGGGAGCTGTTTTTT.

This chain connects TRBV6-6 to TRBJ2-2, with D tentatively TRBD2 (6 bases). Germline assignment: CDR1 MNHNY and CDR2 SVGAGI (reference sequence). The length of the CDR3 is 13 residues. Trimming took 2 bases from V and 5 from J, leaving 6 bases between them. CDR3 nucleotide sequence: TGTGCCAGCAGTTACGCGGGAACCGGGGAGCTGTTTTTT. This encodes CASSYAGTGELFF.

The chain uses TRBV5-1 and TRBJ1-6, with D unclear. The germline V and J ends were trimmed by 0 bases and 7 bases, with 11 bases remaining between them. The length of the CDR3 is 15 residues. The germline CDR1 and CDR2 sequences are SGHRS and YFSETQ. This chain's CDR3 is CASSLVAAANSPLHF. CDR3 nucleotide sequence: TGCGCCAGCAGCTTGGTAGCGGCCGCGAATTCACCCCTCCACTTT.

CDR3 sequence reads: CASSVVWLIRGGYEQFF. The DNA for the CDR3 is TGTGCCAGCAGCGTAGTCTGGCTTATACGGGGGGGCTATGAGCAGTTCTTC. The rearrangement uses TRBV9 and TRBJ2-1, with 8 bases fitting TRBD2. Unmatched junction bases numbered 13, after V lost 0 bases and J lost 8 bases. This CDR3 has 17 residues. Germline CDR1 is SGDLS and CDR2 is YYNGEE.

DNA for the CDR3: TGTGCCAGCATCCCGAGGGGGTTGGGCACTGAAGCTTTCTTT. Protein sequence: CASIPRGLGTEAFF. The genes are TRBV27 and TRBJ1-1; D is perhaps TRBD1 (6 bases). This CDR3 spans 14 amino acids. Trimming removed 7 bases from V and 4 bases from J, with 16 bases in between. Germline CDR1 and CDR2: MNHEY and SMNVEV (reference sequence).